By share, the clone carrying this T cell receptor beta chain ranks as medium-sized. Its antigen is still unknown. Sequenced by immunoSEQ multiplex PCR; TCRdb stores in-frame clones only, minus some. The sample lists around 180,000 clones, 86% occurring once. CDR3 length equals 15 residues. V gave up 5 bases and J gave up 3 bases; unmatched junction bases: 9. Germline loops: CDR1 GTSNPN, CDR2 SVGIG (reference sequence). The donors were members of the roughly 120-subject validation cohort (separate from the roughly 680-subject first cohort). The data were obtained in a study of cytomegalovirus exposure and HLA in healthy donors. Study outcomes and limitations: While the bulk of TCR sequences proved rare, some public TCRs turned up in many donors. The study listed 164 cytomegalovirus-associated TCR beta chains. Among the CMV-associated chains, three were confirmed in vitro as specific for CMV antigens.

This receptor was obtained from a woman younger than 35 in good health and CMV-seronegative. The rearrangement links TRBV30 to TRBJ2-2; TRBD2 matches 7 bases. Input material: PBMCs. This CDR3 is CAWQGAGTDTGELFF. The CDR3 coding sequence is TGTGCCTGGCAGGGAGCGGGGACTGACACCGGGGAGCTGTTTTTT. Filled out from reference TRBV30 and TRBJ2-2, the complete variable domain reads SQTIHQWPATLVQPVGSPLSLECTVEGTSNPNLYWYRQAAGRGLQLLFYSVGIGQISSEVPQNLSASRPQDRQFILSSKKLLLSDSGFYLCAWQGAGTDTGELFFGEGSRLTVL.